This T cell receptor (beta chain) derives from a study of blood T cell repertoires in COVID-19. Study in general: T cells, B-cell-depleted T cells, or PBMCs supplied cDNA or gDNA.

The table came from immunoSEQ multiplex PCR; TCRdb's copy has only in-frame clones and leaves some out. The table includes about 430,000 clones, roughly 88% detected once. Participant ages covered about 18 to 100 years across 20 to 30 US areas. Trimming cost V 1 base and J 5 bases, with 15 bases left between them. Germline V gene sequence: CDR1 KGHSH, CDR2 LQKENI. The length of the CDR3 is 17 residues. Sequencing used PBMCs or T cells enriched from blood (not recorded which). The chain recombines TRBV18 with TRBJ1-6; D remains ambiguous. The receptor comes from a woman aged 18-29 years who had been exposed to COVID-19. In DNA, the CDR3 is TGTGCCAGCTCACCACTTTCGGGGAACGGAAATAATTCACCCCTCCACTTT. It codes for CASSPLSGNGNNSPLHF.